A selection of T cell receptor beta chains follows, all from one sample in a study of identifying expanded T cells in peripheral blood. Assay used: immunoSEQ multiplex PCR; TCRdb lists only in-frame clones, some missing. This sample carries approximately 92,000 clones, about 88% of them seen once, and the ten largest clones take 3.5% to 5.5%. The sequenced sample consisted of blood. These TCRs come from a person between 18 and 75 years old in good health. Both conserved end residues are part of each CDR3. The order of the fields is D gene, V gene, J gene, clone size, CDR3 protein, CDR3 DNA. A D gene is named only where the DNA matches it firmly. Clone sizes are given selectively: once, few, many, or a class where the clone is expanded.

NA,TRBV6-6,TRBJ1-1,NA,CASSVRAMNTEAFF,TGTGCCAGCAGTGTCAGGGCGATGAACACTGAAGCTTTCTTT
NA,TRBV29-1,TRBJ2-7,NA,CSVYRVSTREQYF,TGCAGCGTTTACAGAGTATCTACGAGGGAGCAGTACTTC
NA,TRBV5-6,TRBJ1-1,NA,CASSLLGRMSTEAFF,TGTGCCAGCAGCTTGCTCGGGCGGATGAGCACTGAAGCTTTCTTT
TRBD1,TRBV18,TRBJ2-7,NA,CASSANRGAYEQYF,TGTGCCAGCTCCGCGAACAGGGGAGCCTACGAGCAGTACTTC
TRBD2,TRBV10-2,TRBJ2-1,NA,CASTTPLRTSGVVNEQFF,TGCGCCAGCACGACCCCTCTGAGGACTAGCGGGGTGGTCAATGAGCAGTTCTTC
NA,TRBV30,TRBJ1-6,NA,CAWSPRGNNSPLHF,TGTGCCTGGAGTCCTCGGGGGAATAATTCACCCCTCCACTTT
TRBD1,TRBV18,TRBJ2-5,NA,CASSPQGAGAETQYF,TGTGCCAGCTCACCTCAGGGGGCTGGGGCGGAGACCCAGTACTTC
TRBD1,TRBV5-1,TRBJ1-1,once,CASSLSGTANTEAFF,TGTGCCAGCAGCTTATCCGGGACAGCGAACACTGAAGCTTTCTTT
NA,TRBV19,TRBJ1-2,NA,CASATRFTGLHGYTF,TGTGCCAGCGCCACCCGTTTTACAGGCCTCCATGGCTACACCTTC
NA,TRBV2,TRBJ2-7,NA,CASRLGTQSYEQYF,TGTGCCAGCAGACTCGGGACTCAGAGTTACGAGCAGTACTTC
NA,TRBV27,TRBJ1-1,NA,CASSSGLTFTEAFF,TGTGCCAGCAGTTCAGGCTTAACCTTCACTGAAGCTTTCTTT
NA,TRBV7-9,TRBJ1-5,NA,CASGALHLNQPQHF,TGTGCCAGTGGGGCCTTACATCTGAATCAGCCCCAGCATTTT
TRBD2,TRBV5-1,TRBJ2-5,NA,CASSPLGIAGGQETQYF,TGCGCCAGCAGCCCATTGGGTATAGCGGGGGGGCAAGAGACCCAGTACTTC
NA,TRBV18,TRBJ2-1,NA,CASSPPNGRFNNEQFF,TGTGCCAGCTCACCACCGAACGGACGATTTAACAATGAGCAGTTCTTC
NA,TRBV11-3,TRBJ1-2,NA,CASSRRGGVEGYTF,TGTGCCAGCAGCCGCCGAGGGGGGGTTGAAGGCTACACCTTC
NA,TRBV7-2,TRBJ2-1,few,CASSLGSSYNEQFF,TGTGCCAGCAGCTTGGGGTCCTCCTACAATGAGCAGTTCTTC
TRBD1,TRBV2,TRBJ1-1,NA,CALRRTGAIAFF,TGTGCCTTACGGAGGACAGGGGCCATAGCTTTCTTT
NA,TRBV7-2,TRBJ1-1,NA,CASSLAGFNTEAFF,TGTGCCAGCAGCTTAGCCGGGTTTAACACTGAAGCTTTCTTT
TRBD1,TRBV11-2,TRBJ2-3,NA,CASSREKDRGKWDTQYF,TGTGCCAGCAGCCGGGAAAAGGACAGGGGGAAATGGGATACGCAGTATTTT
NA,TRBV30,TRBJ2-7,NA,CAWSRYKNYEQYF,TGTGCCTGGTCTCGTTACAAGAACTACGAGCAGTACTTC